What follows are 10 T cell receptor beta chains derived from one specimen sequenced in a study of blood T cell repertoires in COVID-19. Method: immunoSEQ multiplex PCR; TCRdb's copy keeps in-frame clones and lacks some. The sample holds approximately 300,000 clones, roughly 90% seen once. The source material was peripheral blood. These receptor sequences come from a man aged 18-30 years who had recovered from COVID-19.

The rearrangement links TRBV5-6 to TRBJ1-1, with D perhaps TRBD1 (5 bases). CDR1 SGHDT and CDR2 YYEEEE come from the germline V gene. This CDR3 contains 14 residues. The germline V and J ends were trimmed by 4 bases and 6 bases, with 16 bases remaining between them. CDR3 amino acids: CASSPFPQGPEAFF. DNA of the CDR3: TGTGCCAGCAGCCCGTTCCCCCAGGGCCCTGAAGCTTTCTTT.

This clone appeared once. The CDR3 DNA is TGTGCCAGCGGGAGCGGTAATTCACCCCTCCACTTT. This gives the protein CASGSGNSPLHF. This chain uses TRBV6-5 with TRBJ1-6; D not certain. CDR3 length equals 12 residues. Germline-derived CDR1 and CDR2 are MNHEY and SVGAGI. Trimming left V 8 bases short and J 6 bases short, with 8 bases between.

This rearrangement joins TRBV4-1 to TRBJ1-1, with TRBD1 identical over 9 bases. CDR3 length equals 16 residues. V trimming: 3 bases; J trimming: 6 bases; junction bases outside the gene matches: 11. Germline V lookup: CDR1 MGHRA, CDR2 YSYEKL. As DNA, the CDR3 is TGCGCCAGCAGCCATGTAGCGGGACAGGGTTTCGCTGAAGCTTTCTTT. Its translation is CASSHVAGQGFAEAFF.

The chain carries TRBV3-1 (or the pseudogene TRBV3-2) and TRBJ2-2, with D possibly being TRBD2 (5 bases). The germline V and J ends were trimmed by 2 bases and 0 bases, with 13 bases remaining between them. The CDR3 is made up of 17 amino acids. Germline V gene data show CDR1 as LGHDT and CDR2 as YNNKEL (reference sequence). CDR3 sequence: CASSQSLGGSNTGELFF. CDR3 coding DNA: TGTGCCAGCAGCCAAAGTCTGGGCGGGTCGAACACCGGGGAGCTGTTTTTT.

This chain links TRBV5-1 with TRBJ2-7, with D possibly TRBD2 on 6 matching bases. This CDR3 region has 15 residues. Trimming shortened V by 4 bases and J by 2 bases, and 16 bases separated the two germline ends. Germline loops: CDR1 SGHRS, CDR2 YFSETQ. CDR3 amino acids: CASSPEGGLAYEQYF. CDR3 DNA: TGCGCCAGCAGCCCGGAGGGCGGGCTGGCCTACGAGCAGTACTTC. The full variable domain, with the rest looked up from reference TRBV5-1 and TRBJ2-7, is KAGVTQTPRYLIKTRGQQVTLSCSPISGHRSVSWYQQTPGQGLQFLFEYFSETQRNKGNFPGRFSGRQFSNSRSEMNVSTLELGDSALYLCASSPEGGLAYEQYFGPGTRLTVT.

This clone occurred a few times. The CDR3 sequence: CASSLATASGSPLHF. In DNA, the CDR3 is TGTGCCAGCAGCCTCGCTACGGCGTCAGGGTCACCCCTCCACTTT. The chain uses TRBV5-5 and TRBJ1-6; D perhaps matches TRBD1 (5 bases). This CDR3 is 15 amino acids long. Per the germline V gene, CDR1 is SGHKS and CDR2 is YYEKEE (reference sequence). V shed 4 bases and J shed 10 bases, with 18 bases lying between them.

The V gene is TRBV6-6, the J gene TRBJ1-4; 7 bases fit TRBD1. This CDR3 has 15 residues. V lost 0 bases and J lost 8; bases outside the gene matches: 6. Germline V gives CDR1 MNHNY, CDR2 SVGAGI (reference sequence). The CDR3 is CASSYSTDRAEKLFF. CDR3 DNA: TGTGCCAGCAGTTACTCGACAGACAGGGCGGAAAAACTGTTTTTT.

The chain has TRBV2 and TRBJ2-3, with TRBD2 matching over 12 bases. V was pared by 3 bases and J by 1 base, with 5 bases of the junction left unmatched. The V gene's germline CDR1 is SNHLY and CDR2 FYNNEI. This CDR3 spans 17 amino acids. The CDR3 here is CASSDLAGGLRTDTQYF. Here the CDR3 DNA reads TGTGCCAGCAGTGATCTAGCGGGGGGGCTCCGCACAGATACGCAGTATTTT.

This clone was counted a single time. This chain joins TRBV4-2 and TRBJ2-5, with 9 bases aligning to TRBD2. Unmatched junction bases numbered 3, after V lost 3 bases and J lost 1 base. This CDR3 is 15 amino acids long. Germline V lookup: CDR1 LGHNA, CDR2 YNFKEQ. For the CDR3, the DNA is TGTGCCAGCAGCCAGACTAGCGGTTCCCAAGAGACCCAGTACTTC. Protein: CASSQTSGSQETQYF.

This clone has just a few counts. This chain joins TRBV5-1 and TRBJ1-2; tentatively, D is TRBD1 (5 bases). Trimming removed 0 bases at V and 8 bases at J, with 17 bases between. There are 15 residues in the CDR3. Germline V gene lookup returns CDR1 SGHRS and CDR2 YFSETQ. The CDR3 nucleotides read TGCGCCAGCAGCTTGGGCATGGGAGGGGTAGGAGGCTACACCTTC. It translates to CASSLGMGGVGGYTF.